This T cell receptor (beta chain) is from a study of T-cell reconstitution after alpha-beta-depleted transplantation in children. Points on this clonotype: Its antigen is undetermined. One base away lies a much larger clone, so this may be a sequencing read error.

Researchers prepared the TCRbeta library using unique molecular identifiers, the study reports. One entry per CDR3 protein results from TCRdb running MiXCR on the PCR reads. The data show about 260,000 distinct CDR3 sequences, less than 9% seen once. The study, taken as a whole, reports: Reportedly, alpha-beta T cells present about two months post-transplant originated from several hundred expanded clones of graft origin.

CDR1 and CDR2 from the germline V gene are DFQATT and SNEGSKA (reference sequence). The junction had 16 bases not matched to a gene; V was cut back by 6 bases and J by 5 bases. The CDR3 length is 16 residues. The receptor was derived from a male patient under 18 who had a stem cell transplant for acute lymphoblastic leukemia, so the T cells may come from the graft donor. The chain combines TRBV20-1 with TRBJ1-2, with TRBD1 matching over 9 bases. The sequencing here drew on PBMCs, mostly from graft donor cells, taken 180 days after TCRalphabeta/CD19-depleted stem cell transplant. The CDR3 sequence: CSASNEADRGGYGYTF. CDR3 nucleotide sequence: TGCAGTGCCTCAAACGAGGCGGACAGGGGTGGATATGGCTACACCTTC.